This T cell receptor (beta chain) was documented in a study of blood T cells in healthy people across ages (dated by TCRdb to the mid-2010s). General notes on the study: Template switching captured roughly one uniquely barcoded TCR beta cDNA molecule per two T cells in model experiments. Age-related changes in TCR beta repertoire diversity were measured in the study by deep sequencing normalized with unique cDNA molecular identifiers. To avoid experimental bias, donors of different ages were randomly spread across the sequencing lanes. Donors were grouped into four age groups: young (average approximately 16 years), middle-aged (around 39), aged (62) and long-lived (around 80). Using the same blood draw, the study looked at two additional independent replicas of 1 million unique cDNA reads for two donors, one aged 18 to 30 and the other aged 80 or older.

The protocol used for the library was 5' RACE. The sequencer listed for this sample is Illumina HiSeq 2500. The second PCR ran for about 6 to 12 cycles and used a J-beta primer mix along with a sample-barcoded 5' primer. Each TCR beta cDNA molecule received a unique molecular identifier from a template-switch 5' adaptor carrying 12 random nucleotides. At least 2.5 million CDR3-containing paired-end reads were obtained from each sample. All of the RNA was converted into first-strand cDNA using the Mint cDNA synthesis kit, with a TRBC-specific oligonucleotide serving as the primer. All cDNA was treated with uracil-DNA glycosylase and then went through a first 18-cycle PCR with the universal primers M1SS and BC2_uni_R. The authors processed their data as follows. Normalization of each sample was performed by random selection of 1 million high-quality reads, each carrying a distinct molecular identifier. Reads sharing molecular identifiers were discarded rather than binned into consensus sequences. MiTCR, with a Q25 quality threshold and the strictest error-elimination algorithm, was used for CDR3 identification, clonotype clustering and error correction. A nonparametric unseen species model using Euler transformation provided a lower-bound estimate of total TCR beta diversity. TCRdb took the public reads, trimmed them with fastp at Q25, ran MiXCR for clone calling and kept in-frame beta chains. Each CDR3 protein appears once, grouped with its most common genes and DNA. These V and J calls originate from TCRdb's pipeline instead of the authors' own analysis. The sample table holds about 1.5 million distinct CDR3 sequences, of which roughly 45% were seen once. The ten largest make up approximately 7.9% of the sample.

The 39 donors, aged about 6 to 100 years, were systemically healthy Caucasian individuals from Russia. Each donor gave roughly 9 milliliters of peripheral blood, drawn into EDTA-treated Vacutainer tubes. Ficoll-Paque density-gradient centrifugation was used to isolate PBMCs, with at least 7 million per sample. Trizol reagent was used to extract total RNA from PBMCs, with at least 5.5 micrograms per sample. For every donor, an aliquot of PBMCs went through flow cytometry to measure the percentages of naive CD45RAhigh/CD27high T cells. A remark on this clonotype: There is no known antigen for this receptor. The sample holds no much larger clone one base away, and base qualities are not on file.

Via the germline V gene, CDR1 is MNHEY and CDR2 SVGAGI. The CDR3 goes from the cysteine to the phenylalanine over 17 residues. Only the CDR3 region is kept as DNA, spanning 51 bases read in frame from base 1. Trimming removed 0 bases from V and 2 bases from J; the gene matches leave 6 bases unexplained. Study-level results and caveats: The long-lived group showed more naive CD4+ T cells, fewer expanded clones and increased TCR diversity than the aged group, suggesting age selection. Estimates of total diversity based on one million sequenced T cells were considered lower bounds and underestimates. The CMV infection status of donors was not known, potentially confounding age-related changes in expanded clonotypes. A strong correlation was found between observed TCR beta diversity and the percentage of naive T cells measured by flow cytometry. Because profiling used bulk unsorted PBMCs, naive and antigen-experienced compartments could not be compared conclusively. Observed TCR beta diversity per million T cells fell roughly linearly with age, and a significant reduction was already apparent by age about 36.

Sequencing was carried out using blood. The rearrangement combines TRBV6-5 with TRBJ2-5, and 10 bases in between align with TRBD2. The clonotype originates from a woman aged 18 to 35 in good health. The CDR3 is CASSYSWGLANQETQYF. The bases read TGTGCCAGCAGTTACTCATGGGGACTAGCGAATCAAGAGACCCAGTACTTC.